This T cell receptor (beta chain) was documented in a study of circulating tumor DNA in untreated peripheral T-cell lymphoma. Whole-study findings and limits: Tumor-specific clonotypes: identified in roughly 80% of patients, roughly 88% of baseline tissues.

Germline values: CDR1 LNHDA, CDR2 SQIVND (reference sequence). The germline V and J ends were trimmed by 6 bases and 2 bases, with 13 bases remaining between them. The CDR3 is made up of 14 amino acids. Tumor tissue was collected at baseline, before treatment began. Comment on this clone: What it binds is not known.

Assay used: immunoSEQ multiplex PCR; TCRdb lists only in-frame clones, some missing. The sample contains about 2,400 clones, approximately 71% of which appear only once. The receptor was isolated from a human donor with peripheral T-cell lymphoma. Material for sequencing was tumor tissue. The gene calls are TRBV19 and TRBJ1-1, with a possible D match to TRBD1 (5 bases). This CDR3 reads CASRLGDFNTEAFF. The CDR3, as DNA: TGTGCCAGTAGATTGGGGGATTTTAACACTGAAGCTTTCTTT. Full variable domain (remainder filled in from reference TRBV19 and TRBJ1-1): DGGITQSPKYLFRKEGQNVTLSCEQNLNHDAMYWYRQDPGQGLRLIYYSQIVNDFQKGDIAEGYSVSREKKESFPLTVTSAQKNPTAFYLCASRLGDFNTEAFFGQGTRLTVV.